Below, 23 T cell receptor beta chains from the same sample are listed, as sequenced in a study of T-cell reconstitution after alpha-beta-depleted transplantation in children. TCRbeta library construction was performed incorporating unique molecular identifiers. TCRdb independently ran MiXCR on the PCR reads; one entry per CDR3 protein. The repertoire holds fewer than 120,000 distinct CDR3 sequences, with 10% as singletons. Sample: PBMCs from the stem cell graft donor, taken from the stem cell graft. Receptor source: a human donor who donated a stem cell graft to a child with acute lymphoblastic leukemia.

This clonotype occurred many times. V gene TRBV7-6 combines with J gene TRBJ1-1; 10 bases are shared with TRBD1. Germline-derived CDR1 and CDR2 are SGHVS and FNYEAQ. V dropped 3 bases and J dropped 0; count of bases not matched to a gene: 4. This CDR3 has 16 residues. CDR3 nucleotides: TGTGCCAGCAGCTTCAGACAGGGGGCGGTGAACACTGAAGCTTTCTTT. This translates into CASSFRQGAVNTEAFF. Variable domain in full (rest from reference TRBV7-6 and TRBJ1-1): GAGVSQSPRYKVTKRGQDVALRCDPISGHVSLYWYRQALGQGPEFLTYFNYEAQQDKSGLPNDRFSAERPEGSISTLTIQRTEQRDSAMYRCASSFRQGAVNTEAFFGQGTRLTVV.

This clonotype was observed many times. The rearrangement joins TRBV13 to TRBJ1-1; perhaps TRBD1 as D (6 bases). Germline CDR1 and CDR2: PRHDT and FYEKMQ (reference sequence). The V and J ends lost 1 base and 7 bases respectively, with 16 bases between them. CDR3 length: 15 residues. CDR3 residues: CASSLAPGGGNEAFF. Here the CDR3 DNA reads TGTGCCAGCAGCTTAGCCCCCGGGGGCGGAAATGAAGCTTTCTTT.

This clonotype was detected ten times or more. V and J are TRBV5-1 and TRBJ2-5; D possibly corresponds to TRBD2 (6 bases). The CDR3 is 13 residues long. V lost 4 bases and J lost 4, with 11 bases in between. Germline assignment: CDR1 SGHRS and CDR2 YFSETQ. CDR3 DNA sequence: TGCGCCAGCAGCAGTGGAGGGAGAGAGACCCAGTACTTC. Residues: CASSSGGRETQYF.

This clonotype was counted many times. The V gene is TRBV12-3 or TRBV12-4, the J gene TRBJ2-2; TRBD1 aligns across 8 bases. This CDR3 spans 16 amino acids. The J segment lost 0 bases and the V segment lost 8 bases, leaving 8 bases of the junction unmatched. The DNA of the CDR3 is TGTGCCAGCCTTGGACAGGGCCTAACGAACACCGGGGAGCTGTTTTTT. Amino acids: CASLGQGLTNTGELFF.

Ten or more counts support this clonotype. The chain recombines TRBV7-2 with TRBJ1-2; D is unclear. Trimming cost V 5 bases and J 8 bases, with 9 bases left between them. The CDR3 loop spans 11 amino acids. CDR1 and CDR2 (germline): SGHTA, FQGNSA. CDR3 coding DNA: TGTGCCAGCAGCACCTATGGGGGCTACACCTTC. Translation gives CASSTYGGYTF.

This clonotype came up many times. The chain couples TRBV6-4 to TRBJ1-6; D remains ambiguous. The V end lost 6 bases, the J end lost 8 bases, and 11 bases lay between the germline ends. The length of the CDR3 is 13 residues. The germline V gene has CDR1 MRHNA and CDR2 SNTAGT. The CDR3 protein is CASSRELDSPLHF. The CDR3 DNA reads TGTGCCAGCAGCCGGGAGTTAGATTCACCCCTCCACTTT.

This clonotype occurred many times. This chain uses TRBV6-1 with TRBJ1-2; D is unclear. Trimming removed 6 bases at V and 2 bases at J, with 10 bases between. The CDR3 contains 13 residues. Germline V gives CDR1 MNHNS, CDR2 SASEGT. The CDR3 region is CASSFGSNYGYTF. The CDR3 DNA sequence: TGTGCCAGCAGCTTCGGGTCAAACTATGGCTACACCTTC.

This clonotype was counted at least ten times. The chain uses TRBV4-3 and TRBJ2-7, with D tentatively TRBD2 (6 bases). Trimming took 3 bases from V and 4 from J, leaving 13 bases between them. Germline V gene sequence: CDR1 LGHNA, CDR2 YSLEER. The CDR3 loop spans 14 amino acids. This CDR3 is CASSHRGSGYEQYF. The CDR3 coding sequence is TGCGCCAGCAGCCATCGGGGGTCTGGTTACGAGCAGTACTTC.

This clonotype was seen a handful of times. The chain uses TRBV30 and TRBJ2-3, with D tentatively TRBD1 or TRBD2 (5 bases each). The CDR3 sequence is 17 residues long. The V end was cut by 0 bases, the J end by 0 bases, with 16 bases between. Germline loops: CDR1 GTSNPN, CDR2 SVGIG (reference sequence). Here the CDR3 DNA reads TGTGCCTGGAGTGTACGGCAGGGTCCGGGAAGCACAGATACGCAGTATTTT. This encodes CAWSVRQGPGSTDTQYF.

This clonotype was counted at least ten times. The J gene is TRBJ2-1, the V gene TRBV19; D gene unclear. Germline CDR1 reads LNHDA; CDR2 reads SQIVND (reference sequence). The CDR3 covers 13 residues. V was clipped by 6 bases and J by 4 bases, with 10 bases between them. In DNA, the CDR3 is TGTGCCAGTAGCCCGACAATTTACAATGAGCAGTTCTTC. Translated: CASSPTIYNEQFF.

The chain couples TRBV7-2 to TRBJ1-5; D is uncertain. Between the trimmed V and J ends, which lost 5 bases and 11 bases, there was a span of 16 bases. The germline V gene encodes CDR1 SGHTA and CDR2 FQGNSA. The CDR3 is made up of 13 amino acids. Here the CDR3 reads CASSPAGRLSQHF. CDR3 sequence (DNA): TGTGCCAGCAGCCCGGCGGGCCGTTTGTCCCAGCATTTT.

Note on this clonotype: Possible read error: a much larger clone is one base away. In this CDR3 the conserved last residue, phenylalanine or tryptophan, is missing, so a read error is likely. This rearrangement joins TRBV20-1 to TRBJ2-1; D might be TRBD1 (5 bases). Looked up from germline, CDR1 is DFQATT and CDR2 is SNEGSKA (reference sequence). This CDR3 has 14 amino acids. V lost 6 bases to trimming and J lost 4 bases, with 16 bases between them. The CDR3 spells CSARPPGMYNEQFS. The CDR3 nucleotides read TGCAGTGCGAGACCCCCAGGGATGTACAATGAGCAGTTCTCC.

This clonotype was observed many times. The chain couples TRBV6-5 to TRBJ1-2; D is unresolved. The CDR3 extends over 14 amino acids. Germline CDR1 MNHEY, CDR2 SVGAGI. Deletions cut 10 bases from V and 8 bases from J, with 23 bases between. The CDR3 spells CATCREESWEGYTF. Here the CDR3 DNA reads TGTGCCACCTGCCGTGAAGAGTCCTGGGAGGGCTACACCTTC.

The sample holds many counts of this clonotype. The chain has TRBV20-1 and TRBJ2-7; tentatively, D is TRBD2 (7 bases). Germline assignment: CDR1 DFQATT and CDR2 SNEGSKA (reference sequence). The CDR3 length is 17 residues. The V gene lost 0 bases and the J gene lost 0 bases, with 18 bases spanning the gap. CDR3 sequence (DNA): TGCAGTGCTAGAGATGACTTTGGGGGGGGCCGCTCCTACGAGCAGTACTTC. Its translation is CSARDDFGGGRSYEQYF.

This clonotype was counted at least ten times. The chain uses TRBV9 and TRBJ2-2; D may match TRBD1 or TRBD2 (5 bases each). V lost 0 bases to trimming and J lost 1 base, with 10 bases between them. This CDR3 has 16 amino acids. Germline V gene data show CDR1 as SGDLS and CDR2 as YYNGEE. This CDR3 reads CASSVGDPENTGELFF. The CDR3, as DNA: TGTGCCAGCAGCGTAGGGGACCCCGAGAACACCGGGGAGCTGTTTTTT.

This clonotype was found many times. The CDR3 nucleotides read TGTGCCAGCAGTTTGGGGGTTCCAGAGACCCAGTACTTC. This sequence encodes CASSLGVPETQYF. The chain employs TRBV28 and TRBJ2-5; D assignment may be TRBD1 or TRBD2 (5 bases each). Germline CDR1 and CDR2: MDHEN and SYDVKM. Trimming cost V 3 bases and J 4 bases, with 9 bases left between them. The CDR3 extends over 13 amino acids. Full variable domain (outside the CDR3, taken from reference TRBV28 and TRBJ2-5): DVKVTQSSRYLVKRTGEKVFLECVQDMDHENMFWYRQDPGLGLRLIYFSYDVKMKEKGDIPEGYSVSREKKERFSLILESASTNQTSMYLCASSLGVPETQYFGPGTRLLVL.

This clonotype has ten or more counts. This rearrangement joins TRBV3-1 to TRBJ2-7; perhaps TRBD2 as D (5 bases). Trimming shortened V by 1 base and J by 5 bases, and 12 bases separated the two germline ends. Germline values: CDR1 LGHDT, CDR2 YNNKEL (reference sequence). The CDR3 consists of 14 residues. The CDR3 nucleotides are TGTGCCAGCAGCCAAGTCATAACAGCGGACGAGCAGTACTTC. It encodes CASSQVITADEQYF.

This clonotype occurred many times. The chain links TRBV5-1 to TRBJ2-1; TRBD2 is a possible D gene (5 bases). Deletions cut 4 bases from V and 9 bases from J, with 14 bases between. The CDR3 consists of 13 residues. Per germline, CDR1 SGHRS and CDR2 YFSETQ. CDR3 protein: CASSAGISSEQFF. Written as DNA, the CDR3 is TGCGCCAGCAGCGCCGGGATATCAAGTGAGCAGTTCTTC. The complete variable domain, with remaining parts taken from reference TRBV5-1 and TRBJ2-1, reads KAGVTQTPRYLIKTRGQQVTLSCSPISGHRSVSWYQQTPGQGLQFLFEYFSETQRNKGNFPGRFSGRQFSNSRSEMNVSTLELGDSALYLCASSAGISSEQFFGPGTRLTVL.

Ten or more counts support this clonotype. CDR3: CASSLKGTYSNQPQHF. CDR3 DNA sequence: TGTGCCAGCAGTTTAAAGGGGACCTATAGCAATCAGCCCCAGCATTTT. This rearrangement joins TRBV12-3 or TRBV12-4 to TRBJ1-5, with D perhaps matching TRBD1 (5 bases). The CDR3 has 16 residues. The V end lost 2 bases, the J end lost 0 bases, and 11 bases lay between the germline ends.

This clonotype was recorded at least ten times. The chain combines TRBV20-1 with TRBJ1-5; D perhaps matches TRBD1 (5 bases). The CDR3 loop spans 14 amino acids. The germline V and J ends were trimmed by 6 bases and 1 base, with 13 bases remaining between them. Looked up from germline, CDR1 is DFQATT and CDR2 is SNEGSKA (reference sequence). In DNA, the CDR3 is TGCAGTGCCACCCCAGGGAACAGCAATCAGCCCCAGCATTTT. Translated: CSATPGNSNQPQHF.

This clonotype showed up many times. This chain joins TRBV5-1 and TRBJ2-2; 12 bases line up with TRBD2. CDR3 size: 17 residues. V dropped 4 bases and J dropped 5; count of bases not matched to a gene: 9. Germline values: CDR1 SGHRS, CDR2 YFSETQ. The CDR3 bases are TGCGCCAGCAGCATCAGACTAGCGGGAGATCGGACCGGGGAGCTGTTTTTT. It encodes CASSIRLAGDRTGELFF.

This clonotype was seen ten or more times. This rearrangement joins TRBV5-4 to TRBJ2-1, with D unresolved. The V gene's germline CDR1 is SGHNT and CDR2 YYREEE (reference sequence). The CDR3 extends over 15 amino acids. The V and J ends lost 0 bases and 4 bases respectively, with 11 bases between them. The CDR3, as DNA: TGTGCCAGCAGCTTGGAAGTAGTGGTTTACAATGAGCAGTTCTTC. Translating gives CASSLEVVVYNEQFF.

This clonotype was seen at least ten times. CDR3 residues: CASRPWLDTEAFF. DNA of the CDR3: TGTGCCAGCAGGCCGTGGTTAGACACTGAAGCTTTCTTT. V usage is TRBV27 and J usage is TRBJ1-1; D remains unclear. This CDR3 comprises 13 residues. Per germline, CDR1 MNHEY and CDR2 SMNVEV (reference sequence). Trimming removed 6 bases at V and 3 bases at J, with 11 bases between.